This T cell receptor (beta chain) is from a study of shared clonotypes between healthy human individuals. The sample holds one count of this clone. Assay: immunoSEQ multiplex PCR; the TCRdb copy retains only in-frame clones and omits some. Of 2 million to 3 million clones in the sample, 90% to 95% were seen once. Germline CDR1 SGHDN, CDR2 FVKESK. Trimming cost V 0 bases and J 15 bases, with 21 bases left between them. The CDR3 consists of 15 residues. The J gene is TRBJ2-1, the V gene TRBV14, with D perhaps TRBD1 or TRBD2 (5 bases each). The sequenced material came from naive CD4+ T cells from PBMCs. Subset denoted: CD45RA+ positively selected. This TCR was sampled from a man between 18 and 29 years old in good health. Some clones in this sample may be carry-over from other donors' samples. The CDR3 protein is CASSQEMRGAAPAFF. CDR3 bases: TGTGCCAGCAGCCAAGAAATGAGGGGCGCCGCCCCGGCGTTCTTC.